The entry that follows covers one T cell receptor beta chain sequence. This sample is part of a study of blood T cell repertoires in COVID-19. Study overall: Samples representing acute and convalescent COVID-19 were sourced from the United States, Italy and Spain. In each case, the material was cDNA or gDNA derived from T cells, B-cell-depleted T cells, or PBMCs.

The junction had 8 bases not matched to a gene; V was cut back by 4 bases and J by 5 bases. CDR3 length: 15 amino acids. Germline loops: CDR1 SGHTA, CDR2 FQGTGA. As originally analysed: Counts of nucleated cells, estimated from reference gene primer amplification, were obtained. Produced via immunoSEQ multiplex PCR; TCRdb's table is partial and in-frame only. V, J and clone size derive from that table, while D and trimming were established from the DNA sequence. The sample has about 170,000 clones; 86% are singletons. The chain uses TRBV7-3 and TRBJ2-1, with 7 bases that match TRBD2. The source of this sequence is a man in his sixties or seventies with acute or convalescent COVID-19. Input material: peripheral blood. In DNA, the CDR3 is TGTGCCAGCAGCTCGAGCGGGAAGATCGACAATGAGCAGTTCTTC. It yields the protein CASSSSGKIDNEQFF.